The sequence of this TCR beta chain was determined in a study of OX40 agonist ivuxolimab in advanced cancers. Background on the whole study: The costimulatory receptor OX40 (CD134) was targeted by ivuxolimab, a fully human IgG2 agonistic monoclonal antibody. Patients were allowed to have had prior anti-PD-1, anti-PD-L1 or anti-CTLA-4 therapy, and approximately 37% of the dose-escalation patients had been treated with checkpoint inhibitors. In the dose-escalation cohort, around four fifths of patients were male, and the mean age was 60 years with a range of roughly 23 to 79. Intravenous ivuxolimab was administered to patients every 2 weeks at six dose levels: 0.01, 0.1, 0.3, 1.5, 3 and 10 mg/kg. The point of sequencing TCRbeta in the periphery was to test whether ivuxolimab changed TCR sequence diversity and drove clonal T-cell expansion. Of the roughly 51 patients in dose escalation, around 19 had hepatocellular carcinoma, roughly 15 had melanoma, 9 had renal cell carcinoma and 9 had head and neck cancer. The paper reports the monotherapy dose-escalation portion (N of about 50 patients) of the phase I ivuxolimab trial. Partial responses occurred in three dose-escalation patients: two with cutaneous melanoma and one with hepatocellular carcinoma.

General findings and caveats noted by the study authors: After ivuxolimab, CD8+ T cells had more expanded clones than CD4+ T cells on average. In the 0.1-3.0 mg/kg groups, partial responders had among the lowest normalized peripheral clonal expansion, particularly in CD8+ T cells. Low levels of normalized T-cell clonal expansion were also seen in some patients who did not respond. The antigen specificity of the clonally expanded peripheral T cells was not determined. At doses from 0.1 to 3.0 mg/kg, clonal expansion was seen in both CD4+ and CD8+ blood T cells between baseline and week 6.

This clone turned up a few times. Its antigen target is currently unknown. No quality values exist for individual bases; no much larger clone is one base distant. The immunoSEQ Assay was used for sequencing of TCRbeta CDR3 regions. TCRdb holds this immuneACCESS table with in-frame rearrangements only. Some clones are missing; in checked studies, unresolved V genes explain under half, and the rest has no known cause. This sample has around 1,200 clones in its table, and about 80% of those were observed once. The top ten clonotypes cover 6% to 8% of the sample. CDR1 is given as LNHDA and CDR2 as SQIVND, both from the germline V gene (reference sequence). Trimming removed 6 bases from V and 0 bases from J, leaving 18 bases between the germline ends. The CDR3 goes from the cysteine to the phenylalanine over 16 residues. Of the read, only the CDR3 DNA is kept; its 48 bases are in frame from base 1. The trial excluded patients who had a history of autoimmune disease or were on systemic immunosuppression. The samples were taken from a phase I, first-in-human, multicenter, open-label dose-escalation trial of ivuxolimab. Adults with locally advanced or metastatic melanoma, renal cell carcinoma, hepatocellular carcinoma or head and neck squamous cell carcinoma were enrolled in the trial.

The source of this sequence is an adult with an advanced solid tumor such as melanoma, head and neck, liver or kidney cancer. The sample was collected in a trial of the OX40 agonist ivuxolimab. Recombination connected TRBV19 to TRBJ2-7; the D gene could be either TRBD1 or TRBD2, each agreeing at 6 bases. The sequenced DNA is TGTGCCAGTAGGGGCGCGGGGCAGGGGACCTCCTACGAGCAGTACTTC. Its protein is CASRGAGQGTSYEQYF. Extended through the reference TRBV19 and TRBJ2-7 proteins, this CDR3 yields the full variable domain: DGGITQSPKYLFRKEGQNVTLSCEQNLNHDAMYWYRQDPGQGLRLIYYSQIVNDFQKGDIAEGYSVSREKKESFPLTVTSAQKNPTAFYLCASRGAGQGTSYEQYFGPGTRLTVT.